This T cell receptor (beta chain) was sequenced during a study of response to subunit inactivated influenza vaccine. The V end lost 7 bases, the J end lost 2 bases, and 8 bases lay between the germline ends. The CDR3 extends over 11 amino acids. Germline V gene sequence: CDR1 SQVTM, CDR2 ANQGSEA. TCRdb called the RT-PCR reads again in MiXCR, with one record for every CDR3 protein. Among about 650,000 distinct CDR3 sequences listed, less than 20% were seen once. The source material was PBMCs from blood, sampled about 13 days after vaccination. The TCR sequence derives from a man aged 50 to 59 who received an inactivated influenza vaccine. The chain joins TRBV29-1 to TRBJ1-2; D call uncertain. CDR3 sequence reads: CSGYTNYGYTF. The CDR3 DNA is TGCAGCGGATACACAAACTATGGCTACACCTTC.